The 26 T cell receptor beta chains listed next were all sequenced from one sample in a study of blood T cell repertoires in COVID-19. Generated by immunoSEQ multiplex PCR, the TCRdb table keeps only in-frame clones and is missing some. The sample contains about 110,000 clones, 75% to 90% of which appear only once. The sample taken for sequencing was peripheral blood. These receptors were taken from a woman between 45 and 65 years old with acute or convalescent COVID-19.

This chain uses TRBV18 with TRBJ2-5; 7 bases agree with TRBD1. There are 16 residues in the CDR3. From germline, CDR1 is KGHSH and CDR2 LQKENI. The junction had 6 bases not matched to a gene; V was cut back by 0 bases and J by 2 bases. This chain's CDR3 is CASSPPVGQRQETQYF. In DNA, the CDR3 is TGTGCCAGCTCACCACCTGTGGGACAGAGACAAGAGACCCAGTACTTC.

DNA of the CDR3: TGCGCCAGCAGCCAAGAGCCAACAGGGAGCGGAAGAAGCACTGAAGCTTTCTTT. It specifies CASSQEPTGSGRSTEAFF. The chain uses TRBV4-1 and TRBJ1-1; tentative D call: TRBD1 (6 bases). Germline-derived CDR1 and CDR2 are MGHRA and YSYEKL. The CDR3 is 18 residues long. V lost 0 bases, J lost 4 bases, and 21 bases lay in between.

This sequence joins TRBV5-8 and TRBJ1-5; the D gene is possibly TRBD1 (6 bases). The germline V gene has CDR1 SGHTS and CDR2 YDEGEE. CDR3 size: 16 residues. V lost 2 bases and J 3 bases, leaving 15 bases between the germline ends. CDR3 sequence: CASSFNTGIYNQPQHF. The CDR3 DNA is TGTGCCAGCAGCTTCAACACAGGGATTTACAATCAGCCCCAGCATTTT.

The rearrangement links TRBV3-1 (or the pseudogene TRBV3-2) to TRBJ2-2; D remains unclear. The CDR3 covers 13 residues. The germline V and J ends were trimmed by 2 bases and 4 bases, with 5 bases remaining between them. CDR1 and CDR2 from the germline V gene are LGHDT and YNNKEL (reference sequence). CDR3 amino acids: CASSQQATGELFF. CDR3 bases: TGTGCCAGCAGCCAACAGGCCACCGGGGAGCTGTTTTTT.

This rearrangement joins TRBV6-1 to TRBJ1-6, with 7 bases aligning to TRBD1. This CDR3 contains 14 residues. CDR1 is MNHNS and CDR2 is SASEGT in the germline V gene. J gave up 7 bases and V 2 bases, and 2 bases lay outside the gene matches. The CDR3 region is CASSELQGNSPLHF. In nucleotides, the CDR3 is TGTGCCAGCAGTGAACTACAGGGGAATTCACCCCTCCACTTT.

The V gene is TRBV19, the J gene TRBJ1-2; 7 nucleotides agree with TRBD1. Unmatched junction bases numbered 10, after V lost 6 bases and J lost 6 bases. CDR1 and CDR2 (germline): LNHDA, SQIVND (reference sequence). This CDR3 has 14 amino acids. Here the CDR3 reads CASRLYPQGDGYTF. Here the CDR3 DNA reads TGTGCCAGTAGGCTATACCCCCAGGGGGATGGCTACACCTTC.

The rearrangement links TRBV27 to TRBJ1-2, with 11 bases matching TRBD1. V was pared by 5 bases and J by 4 bases, with 12 bases of the junction left unmatched. CDR1 and CDR2 (germline): MNHEY, SMNVEV (reference sequence). The CDR3 length is 17 residues. The CDR3 here is CASSNGQGQGDFYGYTF. As DNA, the CDR3 is TGTGCCAGCAGTAATGGACAGGGACAGGGGGACTTCTATGGCTACACCTTC.

This clone was observed a single time. The chain employs TRBV7-3 and TRBJ1-6, with no clear D. Trimming took 5 bases from V and 7 from J, leaving 18 bases between them. The germline gives CDR1 SGHTA, CDR2 FQGTGA. The CDR3 contains 16 residues. Written as DNA, the CDR3 is TGTGCCAGCAGCGCCATACGGGGTTTCTGGAATTCACCCCTCCACTTT. Translated: CASSAIRGFWNSPLHF. Based on the CDR3 plus reference TRBV7-3 and TRBJ1-6, the full variable domain is GAGVSQTPSNKVTEKGKYVELRCDPISGHTALYWYRQSLGQGPEFLIYFQGTGAADDSGLPNDRFFAVRPEGSVSTLKIQRTERGDSAVYLCASSAIRGFWNSPLHFGNGTRLTVT.

The chain is built from TRBV6-6 and TRBJ2-7, with D perhaps TRBD1 (5 bases). Germline V lookup: CDR1 MNHNY, CDR2 SVGAGI (reference sequence). V gave up 3 bases and J gave up 10 bases, with 10 bases separating them. The CDR3 has 11 amino acids. CDR3 residues: CASSYQGGQYF. The CDR3 nucleotides are TGTGCCAGCAGTTATCAGGGTGGACAGTACTTC.

This clone has a single count. The CDR3 loop reads CASSFGTAHEQYF. The CDR3 nucleotides read TGTGCCAGCAGTTTTGGGACAGCCCACGAGCAGTACTTC. The chain has TRBV12-3 or TRBV12-4 and TRBJ2-7; TRBD1 matches 7 bases. V lost 3 bases and J lost 5; bases outside the gene matches: 4. The CDR3 loop spans 13 amino acids.

This chain joins TRBV27 and TRBJ1-1; D uncertain. CDR1 is MNHEY, CDR2 SMNVEV, per germline (reference sequence). The CDR3 consists of 13 residues. The V end lost 6 bases, the J end lost 1 base, and 9 bases lay between the germline ends. The DNA for the CDR3 is TGTGCCAGCAGCTACCGGGAGAACACTGAAGCTTTCTTT. Encoded protein: CASSYRENTEAFF.

The gene calls are TRBV12-3 or TRBV12-4 and TRBJ1-2; the D is unclear. Trimming removed 6 bases at V and 4 bases at J, with 12 bases between. This CDR3 comprises 13 residues. CDR3 sequence: CASRTITGYGYTF. The CDR3 region has the DNA TGTGCCAGCAGGACTATTACGGGCTATGGCTACACCTTC.

The chain combines TRBV2 with TRBJ2-7, with 8 bases lining up with TRBD1. Germline V gene data show CDR1 as SNHLY and CDR2 as FYNNEI. The CDR3 spans 16 residues. V lost 5 bases to trimming and J lost 6 bases; unmatched junction nucleotides: 15. The CDR3 is CASSTNPGTGPAEQYF. CDR3 DNA sequence: TGTGCCAGCAGTACGAACCCGGGGACAGGCCCCGCCGAGCAGTACTTC.

The chain is built from TRBV5-1 and TRBJ2-7; perhaps TRBD2 as D (5 bases). This CDR3 has 15 amino acids. Germline V gives CDR1 SGHRS, CDR2 YFSETQ. Trimming pared 0 bases from V and 3 bases from J, leaving 13 bases between. The CDR3: CASSLVSGSFYEQYF. The CDR3 nucleotides read TGCGCCAGCAGCTTGGTATCGGGGTCATTCTACGAGCAGTACTTC.

CDR3 bases: TGTGCCAGCTTAACGGGACAGGGGGAAGATACGCAGTATTTT. Amino acid sequence: CASLTGQGEDTQYF. This chain connects TRBV11-2 to TRBJ2-3; 11 bases match TRBD1. The V gene's germline CDR1 is SGHAT and CDR2 FQNNGV. J was trimmed by 5 bases and V by 8 bases; bases with no gene match: 6. This CDR3 is 14 amino acids long.

The chain couples TRBV7-2 to TRBJ2-1; 11 positions agree with TRBD2. Germline assignment: CDR1 SGHTA and CDR2 FQGNSA. Losses at the gene ends were 5 bases for V and 3 bases for J; bases not matched to a gene: 6. This CDR3 is 16 amino acids long. The CDR3 loop is CASSQLAGGNYNEQFF. In DNA form, the CDR3 reads TGTGCCAGCAGCCAGCTAGCGGGGGGCAACTACAATGAGCAGTTCTTC.

The V gene is TRBV5-1, the J gene TRBJ2-7; weak D call: TRBD1 (6 bases). CDR1 is SGHRS, CDR2 YFSETQ, per germline. The CDR3 is made up of 14 amino acids. Trimming cost V 2 bases and J 4 bases, with 13 bases left between them. The CDR3, as DNA: TGCGCCAGCAGCTTACTTGGCAGGGGTTACGAGCAGTACTTC. Translation gives CASSLLGRGYEQYF.

This chain links TRBV29-1 with TRBJ1-1; weak D call: TRBD1 (6 bases). CDR1 SQVTM and CDR2 ANQGSEA come from the germline V gene. The length of the CDR3 is 13 residues. V shed 7 bases and J shed 3 bases, with 15 bases lying between them. CDR3 DNA: TGCAGCGGGAACAGGGCGAGGGACACTGAAGCTTTCTTT. Residues: CSGNRARDTEAFF.

This clone was recorded a few times. This rearrangement joins TRBV10-3 to TRBJ1-1, with D uncertain. This CDR3 comprises 15 residues. V gave up 3 bases and J gave up 0 bases, with 11 bases separating them. Germline assignment: CDR1 ENHRY and CDR2 SYGVKD. This chain's CDR3 is CAISERVPMNTEAFF. CDR3 DNA: TGTGCCATCAGTGAAAGAGTCCCAATGAACACTGAAGCTTTCTTT.

The chain links TRBV27 to TRBJ2-2; tentative D call: TRBD2 (7 bases). Germline V gives CDR1 MNHEY, CDR2 SMNVEV (reference sequence). The CDR3 sequence is 15 residues long. V was pared by 2 bases and J by 4 bases, with 11 bases between. In nucleotides, the CDR3 is TGTGCCAGCAGTTTAGCGGGGGCTCGCACCGGGGAGCTGTTTTTT. Protein sequence: CASSLAGARTGELFF.

The J gene is TRBJ1-3, the V gene TRBV12-3 or TRBV12-4; D gene uncertain. V lost 3 bases to trimming and J lost 0 bases, with 3 bases between them. The CDR3 is 13 residues long. In DNA, the CDR3 is TGTGCCAGCAGTTTGAGCTCTGGAAACACCATATATTTT. It encodes CASSLSSGNTIYF.

The V and J genes are TRBV6-2 or TRBV6-3 and TRBJ1-5; TRBD1 might be the D (5 bases). V gave up 6 bases and J gave up 9 bases, with 9 bases separating them. Germline V gives CDR1 MNHEY, CDR2 SVGEGT. The CDR3 spans 11 residues. This chain's CDR3 is CASSSRGPQHF. In DNA, the CDR3 is TGTGCCAGCAGCTCTAGGGGGCCCCAGCATTTT.

CDR3: CASRQRQLNSPLHF. In DNA form, the CDR3 reads TGTGCCAGCAGACAAAGACAGCTCAATTCACCCCTCCACTTT. The chain recombines TRBV6-6 with TRBJ1-6; a possible D gene is TRBD1 (5 bases). Trimming removed 6 bases from V and 7 bases from J, with 13 bases in between. Germline lookup yields CDR1 MNHNY and CDR2 SVGAGI (reference sequence). There are 14 residues in the CDR3.

This rearrangement joins TRBV10-3 to TRBJ1-4, with 7 nucleotides matching TRBD1. Germline V gene lookup returns CDR1 ENHRY and CDR2 SYGVKD. With 4 bases clipped from V and 5 bases from J, the junction kept 7 bases outside the gene matches. The CDR3 covers 15 residues. The CDR3 sequence: CAISGGTVKNEKLFF. The CDR3 DNA sequence: TGTGCCATCAGTGGCGGGACAGTGAAAAATGAAAAACTGTTTTTT.

This chain uses TRBV30 with TRBJ1-6; no clear D. Trimming shortened V by 5 bases and J by 5 bases, and 7 bases separated the two germline ends. Germline CDR1 is GTSNPN and CDR2 is SVGIG (reference sequence). This CDR3 has 12 residues. CDR3 residues: CAWGRNNSPLHF. The CDR3 DNA is TGTGCCTGGGGTAGAAATAATTCACCCCTCCACTTT. The full variable domain, its missing parts supplied by reference TRBV30 and TRBJ1-6, is SQTIHQWPATLVQPVGSPLSLECTVEGTSNPNLYWYRQAAGRGLQLLFYSVGIGQISSEVPQNLSASRPQDRQFILSSKKLLLSDSGFYLCAWGRNNSPLHFGNGTRLTVT.

This chain connects TRBV18 to TRBJ1-4; D perhaps matches TRBD1 (6 bases). The germline V and J ends were trimmed by 5 bases and 0 bases, with 13 bases remaining between them. The germline gives CDR1 KGHSH, CDR2 LQKENI. This CDR3 region has 16 residues. This CDR3 is CASSGQSITTNEKLFF. CDR3 DNA sequence: TGTGCCAGCTCAGGACAGTCAATAACAACTAATGAAAAACTGTTTTTT.